This T cell receptor beta chain is from a study of cytomegalovirus exposure and HLA in healthy donors. Study conclusions and caveats: Reportedly, TCR beta sequences accurately predicted HLA-A and HLA-B alleles in most subjects.

V lost 4 bases to trimming and J lost 12 bases; unmatched junction nucleotides: 12. CDR1 is ENHRY and CDR2 is SYGVKD in the germline V gene. The CDR3 is 16 amino acids. The PCR used 60 Vbeta and 13 Jbeta primers. Source study methods: Around 11 million of about 80 million unique TCR beta chains were shared, per a later count. The table came from immunoSEQ multiplex PCR; TCRdb's copy has only in-frame clones and leaves some out. V, J and clone size are those of that table, while D and trimming were read from the DNA. Of roughly 180,000 clones in the sample, 60% to 85% were seen once. Comment on this clone: Its antigen is unidentified.

This clonotype was sampled from a female donor in good health and CMV-seronegative. The sequenced material came from PBMCs. The V gene is TRBV10-3, the J gene TRBJ2-4; 13 nucleotides match TRBD2. The CDR3 DNA reads as TGTGCCATCAGTGGGACTAGCGGGAGTTTGGGAGACAGTCAGTACTTC. Amino acids: CAISGTSGSLGDSQYF.